The next 30 T cell receptor beta chains were all read from a single sample in a study of spatial heterogeneity in lung cancer (dated by TCRdb to about 2019). Interpreted using the paper, the time point label stands for: sample taken at primary tumor resection. For TCR sequencing, whole RNA was extracted from tumor and nontumor lung tissue, or from cryopreserved PBMC samples, and no cell sorting was done. Library prep was done by 5' RACE. Reads for this sample came from a NextSeq 500. TCRdb ran its own pipeline on the public reads, namely fastp trimming at Q25 and MiXCR clone calling, and kept in-frame beta chains. For every CDR3 protein sequence, its rows merge into one entry that carries the most common genes and DNA. Here the sample has about 85,000 distinct CDR3 sequences; about a fifth occur a single time. The ten largest clones capture around 5.9% of the sample. The sequencing used PBMCs, collected at surgery. Receptors were obtained from a male donor with early-stage non-small cell lung cancer.

CDR3 nucleotide sequence: TGTGCCAGCAGCCAAGGACTAGCGGGAAGCACAGATACGCAGTATTTT. It codes for CASSQGLAGSTDTQYF. This chain links TRBV7-6 with TRBJ2-3; 12 positions agree with TRBD2. Germline trimming cut 5 bases from V and 0 bases from J; bases unmatched to any gene: 3. This CDR3 has 16 residues. Germline V gene sequence: CDR1 SGHVS, CDR2 FNYEAQ. Together with reference TRBV7-6 and TRBJ2-3, the CDR3 gives the full variable domain: GAGVSQSPRYKVTKRGQDVALRCDPISGHVSLYWYRQALGQGPEFLTYFNYEAQQDKSGLPNDRFSAERPEGSISTLTIQRTEQRDSAMYRCASSQGLAGSTDTQYFGPGTRLTVL.

This clonotype occurred a few times. This sequence joins TRBV5-1 and TRBJ2-5; no reliable D call. V was trimmed by 2 bases and J by 1 base, leaving 12 bases between them. This CDR3 is 15 amino acids long. Germline V gene lookup returns CDR1 SGHRS and CDR2 YFSETQ. CDR3 sequence: CASSFLAQAQETQYF. The CDR3 DNA sequence: TGCGCCAGCAGCTTTCTGGCGCAAGCCCAAGAGACCCAGTACTTC.

The chain is built from TRBV7-8 and TRBJ1-1, with a possible D match to TRBD1 (5 bases). This CDR3 has 12 residues. Germline-derived CDR1 and CDR2 are SGHVS and FQNEAQ. The germline V and J ends were trimmed by 6 bases and 5 bases, with 10 bases remaining between them. As DNA, the CDR3 is TGTGCCAGCAGTGGGGGGTGGACTGAAGCTTTCTTT. Protein product: CASSGGWTEAFF.

This clonotype was observed at least ten times. The chain is built from TRBV6-2 or TRBV6-3 and TRBJ2-1, with TRBD2 matching over 11 bases. CDR3 length equals 16 residues. Germline values: CDR1 MNHEY, CDR2 SVGEGT. V was clipped by 6 bases and J by 9 bases; unmatched bases: 13. The CDR3 coding sequence is TGTGCCAGCAGGCCCACCCGACTAGCGGGATCTGGTGAGCAGTTCTTC. Translation gives CASRPTRLAGSGEQFF.

The chain has TRBV5-6 and TRBJ2-5; the match to TRBD1 covers 9 bases. This CDR3 comprises 14 residues. V was pared by 5 bases and J by 1 base, with 3 bases of the junction left unmatched. CDR1 is SGHDT, CDR2 YYEEEE, per germline. The CDR3 loop reads CASRPGQGQETQYF. The CDR3 DNA sequence: TGTGCCAGCAGACCGGGACAGGGCCAAGAGACCCAGTACTTC.

Many counts were recorded for this clonotype. The chain uses TRBV6-2 or TRBV6-3 and TRBJ2-6, with D uncertain. The germline V and J ends were trimmed by 6 bases and 2 bases, with 2 bases remaining between them. The CDR3 is 12 residues long. Germline V gene lookup returns CDR1 MNHEY and CDR2 SVGEGT. The CDR3: CASSPGANVLTF. CDR3 nucleotides: TGTGCCAGCAGCCCTGGGGCCAACGTCCTGACTTTC.

This clonotype was seen only once. The chain uses TRBV5-1 and TRBJ1-2; 9 bases map to TRBD1. J lost 3 bases, V lost 6 bases, and 9 bases had no gene match. This CDR3 contains 15 residues. Germline loops: CDR1 SGHRS, CDR2 YFSETQ. This chain's CDR3 is CASKPQTGGHYGYTF. The CDR3 DNA follows: TGCGCCAGCAAACCTCAAACAGGGGGCCACTATGGCTACACCTTC.

CDR3 coding DNA: TGTGCCAGCAGCACCCCCAGTAGCGGGAGGGCCCCAGATACGCAGTATTTT. It encodes CASSTPSSGRAPDTQYF. This sequence joins TRBV7-8 and TRBJ2-3; 11 bases fit TRBD2. Trimming took 5 bases from V and 4 from J; bases not matched to a gene: 11. Germline V CDR1 and CDR2: SGHVS, FQNEAQ. This CDR3 comprises 17 residues.

The chain employs TRBV19 and TRBJ2-3; a possible D gene is TRBD1 (5 bases). The V end lost 1 base, the J end lost 2 bases, and 7 bases lay between the germline ends. The CDR3 totals 14 residues. CDR1 is LNHDA and CDR2 is SQIVND in the germline V gene (reference sequence). This chain's CDR3 is CASSIAGITDTQYF. The CDR3 DNA follows: TGTGCCAGTAGTATAGCAGGGATCACAGATACGCAGTATTTT. The variable domain in full, completed from reference TRBV19 and TRBJ2-3, reads DGGITQSPKYLFRKEGQNVTLSCEQNLNHDAMYWYRQDPGQGLRLIYYSQIVNDFQKGDIAEGYSVSREKKESFPLTVTSAQKNPTAFYLCASSIAGITDTQYFGPGTRLTVL.

The chain employs TRBV24-1 and TRBJ2-3, with 8 bases that match TRBD2. CDR3 length equals 13 residues. Germline CDR1 and CDR2: KGHDR and SFDVKD. With V trimmed by 4 bases and J by 8 bases, 4 bases remained unmatched. The CDR3 loop is CATSEAGRGTQYF. The DNA for the CDR3 is TGTGCCACCAGTGAGGCCGGGAGGGGTACGCAGTATTTT.

V and J are TRBV30 and TRBJ1-2; D may be TRBD1 (5 bases). The CDR3 length is 13 residues. Per germline, CDR1 GTSNPN and CDR2 SVGIG (reference sequence). V shed 6 bases and J shed 4 bases, with 15 bases lying between them. CDR3 sequence (DNA): TGTGCCTGTAGTCCCGGGGGAACCTATGGCTACACCTTC. It translates to CACSPGGTYGYTF.

This clonotype was seen a few times. The rearrangement joins TRBV18 to TRBJ1-1, with D maybe TRBD1 (5 bases). Germline V gene data show CDR1 as KGHSH and CDR2 as LQKENI. This CDR3 has 17 amino acids. Trimming cost V 1 base and J 0 bases, with 15 bases left between them. This chain's CDR3 is CASSPLPDRTMNTEAFF. DNA for the CDR3: TGTGCCAGCTCACCACTCCCCGACAGAACGATGAACACTGAAGCTTTCTTT.

The J gene is TRBJ1-4, the V gene TRBV12-3 or TRBV12-4; 9 bases map to TRBD1. The CDR3 spans 15 residues. V shed 1 base, J shed 4 bases, and the junction held 1 base outside the gene matches. The CDR3 protein is CASSLVGQGNEKLFF. In nucleotides, the CDR3 is TGTGCCAGCAGTTTAGTGGGACAGGGTAATGAAAAACTGTTTTTT.

This clonotype has only a few counts. The CDR3 end shows no conserved phenylalanine or tryptophan, and so a read error is likely. The DNA is omitted, as the CDR3 cannot be located on it reliably, and the CDR3 follows TCRdb's listing. The gene calls are TRBV10-3 and TRBJ2-7; TRBD1 was called by the table and not checked on the DNA. The CDR3 adds up to 11 amino acids, both ends counted. From germline, CDR1 is ENHRY and CDR2 SYGVKD. CDR3 sequence: CAISEEGGPKL.

The V gene is TRBV28, the J gene TRBJ2-1; 8 bases are a match to TRBD1. This CDR3 is built from 16 residues. V trimming: 6 bases; J trimming: 6 bases; junction bases outside the gene matches: 13. Germline loops: CDR1 MDHEN, CDR2 SYDVKM. The CDR3 nucleotides are TGTGCCAGCAGACCCCCACCCGGGCAGGGGGCCAATGAGCAGTTCTTC. The encoded protein is CASRPPPGQGANEQFF.

The rearrangement links TRBV6-2 or TRBV6-3 to TRBJ1-2, with a tentative D call TRBD1 (5 bases). The CDR3 covers 13 residues. Trimming pared 6 bases from V and 3 bases from J, leaving 11 bases between. From germline, CDR1 is MNHEY and CDR2 SVGEGT. The CDR3 region is CASSHRGDYGYTF. The CDR3 bases are TGTGCCAGCAGCCACCGGGGGGACTATGGCTACACCTTC.

Many counts were recorded for this clonotype. The CDR3 sequence: CASTVADSSYNEQFF. In DNA form, the CDR3 reads TGCGCCAGCACCGTAGCGGATAGCTCCTACAATGAGCAGTTCTTC. V usage is TRBV5-1 and J usage is TRBJ2-1; weak D call: TRBD2 (6 bases). The germline CDR1 and CDR2 sequences are SGHRS and YFSETQ. Trimming removed 6 bases from V and 0 bases from J, with 13 bases in between. The CDR3 consists of 15 residues.

This clonotype was detected a few times. The rearrangement uses TRBV5-1 and TRBJ2-1, with D possibly called TRBD1 or TRBD2 (5 bases each). Germline CDR1 and CDR2: SGHRS and YFSETQ. The CDR3 loop spans 12 amino acids. V lost 4 bases, J lost 9 bases, and 11 bases lay in between. DNA for the CDR3: TGCGCCAGCAGCCCCCAGGGACGTGAGCAGTTCTTC. Its protein is CASSPQGREQFF.

This CDR3 is CASSDTGGGTDTQYF. The CDR3 DNA is TGTGCCAGCAGTGATACAGGGGGAGGCACAGATACGCAGTATTTT. J is TRBJ2-3 and V is TRBV9, with TRBD1 identical over 8 bases. The CDR3 loop spans 15 amino acids. J lost 1 base, V lost 5 bases, and 6 bases had no gene match. Germline V gene sequence: CDR1 SGDLS, CDR2 YYNGEE.

This clonotype was seen a handful of times. The rearrangement joins TRBV20-1 to TRBJ2-4; TRBD1 agrees at 7 bases. The CDR3 is 13 residues long. The J segment lost 7 bases and the V segment lost 5 bases, leaving 8 bases of the junction unmatched. Germline V gives CDR1 DFQATT, CDR2 SNEGSKA (reference sequence). The CDR3 region is CSAQGRGNNIQYF. The CDR3 DNA reads TGCAGTGCTCAGGGCAGGGGGAACAACATTCAGTACTTC.

The chain couples TRBV11-2 to TRBJ2-1; D remains ambiguous. CDR1 and CDR2 from the germline V gene are SGHAT and FQNNGV. The CDR3 spans 12 residues. The V gene lost 3 bases and the J gene lost 9 bases, with 9 bases spanning the gap. CDR3 loop: CASSLVVSEQFF. CDR3 DNA: TGTGCCAGCAGCTTGGTAGTAAGTGAGCAGTTCTTC.

This clonotype came up a few times. The V call is TRBV7-2, the J call TRBJ2-5, with unresolved D. The CDR3 sequence is 14 residues long. V shed 0 bases and J shed 10 bases, with 15 bases lying between them. Germline CDR1 is SGHTA and CDR2 is FQGNSA. CDR3 protein: CASSLAGGRSDQYF. The CDR3 DNA is TGTGCCAGCAGCTTAGCAGGTGGCAGGTCGGACCAGTACTTC. Drawing the rest from reference TRBV7-2 and TRBJ2-5, the complete variable domain is GAGVSQSPSNKVTEKGKDVELRCDPISGHTALYWYRQSLGQGLEFLIYFQGNSAPDKSGLPSDRFSAERTGGSVSTLTIQRTQQEDSAVYLCASSLAGGRSDQYFGPGTRLLVL.

This clonotype turned up a few times. The chain joins TRBV20-1 to TRBJ2-7; D might be TRBD1 or TRBD2, each matching 6 bases. CDR1 and CDR2 from the germline V gene are DFQATT and SNEGSKA (reference sequence). V was shortened by 3 bases and J by 1 base, with 16 bases between the two germline ends. The CDR3 totals 15 residues. The CDR3 protein is CSARGASGASYEQYF. The CDR3 coding sequence is TGCAGTGCTAGGGGAGCGTCGGGGGCTTCCTACGAGCAGTACTTC.

This chain connects TRBV27 to TRBJ2-7, with D perhaps TRBD1 or TRBD2 (5 bases each). With 11 bases removed from V and 6 bases from J, the gap between germline ends came to 20 bases. Germline CDR1 and CDR2: MNHEY and SMNVEV (reference sequence). The CDR3 is made up of 13 amino acids. This chain's CDR3 is CADRDRARAEQYF. CDR3 coding DNA: TGTGCCGACCGGGACCGCGCGCGGGCCGAGCAGTACTTC.

This CDR3 is CASSPGRGPSYEQYF. As DNA, the CDR3 is TGTGCCAGCTCACCAGGGAGGGGGCCGTCCTACGAGCAGTACTTC. The V gene is TRBV18, the J gene TRBJ2-7; D assignment may be TRBD1 or TRBD2 (7 bases each). V lost 2 bases, J lost 1 base, and 12 bases lay in between. The CDR3 sequence is 15 residues long. CDR1 is KGHSH and CDR2 is LQKENI in the germline V gene.

This clonotype was counted only a few times. This sequence joins TRBV6-6 and TRBJ2-3; D not resolved. The V end was cut by 7 bases, the J end by 2 bases, with 16 bases between. The CDR3 has 15 residues. Germline V CDR1 and CDR2: MNHNY, SVGAGI (reference sequence). As DNA, the CDR3 is TGTGCCAGCACCTCTCCCATCTTGAACACAGATACGCAGTATTTT. Its protein product is CASTSPILNTDTQYF.

In its sample, this clonotype was seen a few times. The V gene is TRBV11-2, the J gene TRBJ2-7; 7 bases are a match to TRBD1. CDR3 length: 12 amino acids. Germline CDR1 reads SGHAT; CDR2 reads FQNNGV. J was trimmed by 3 bases and V by 5 bases; bases with no gene match: 1. The CDR3, as DNA: TGTGCCAGCAGCGGGGACAGCTACGAGCAGTACTTC. As protein: CASSGDSYEQYF.

The chain employs TRBV5-1 and TRBJ1-5; 7 bases align to TRBD1. The germline CDR1 and CDR2 sequences are SGHRS and YFSETQ. J was trimmed by 5 bases and V by 4 bases; bases with no gene match: 9. This CDR3 spans 15 amino acids. The CDR3: CASSPGGGTDQPQHF. DNA of the CDR3: TGCGCCAGCAGCCCGGGTGGAGGGACAGATCAGCCCCAGCATTTT.

The V and J genes are TRBV20-1 and TRBJ2-1; the D is unclear. The V end was cut by 3 bases, the J end by 4 bases, with 1 base between. CDR1 and CDR2 from the germline V gene are DFQATT and SNEGSKA (reference sequence). The CDR3 runs 10 residues. As DNA, the CDR3 is TGCAGTGCTAGGTACAATGAGCAGTTCTTC. This encodes CSARYNEQFF.

This clonotype was observed a few times. The genes are TRBV5-6 and TRBJ2-7, with TRBD1 identical over 7 bases. V lost 5 bases and J lost 6; bases outside the gene matches: 8. Germline V CDR1 and CDR2: SGHDT, YYEEEE. The CDR3 sequence is 13 residues long. CDR3 amino acids: CASRQTGVSEQYF. The DNA of the CDR3 is TGTGCCAGCAGACAAACAGGGGTAAGCGAGCAGTACTTC.